The source of this T cell receptor (beta chain) is a study of blood T cell repertoires in COVID-19. Overall study: There were acute and convalescent COVID-19 samples, and they came from the United States, Italy and Spain. T cells, B-cell-depleted T cells, or PBMCs supplied cDNA or gDNA.

In the authors' workflow: Nucleated cell number was recorded as an estimate derived from reference gene primer amplification. The assay was immunoSEQ multiplex PCR, and TCRdb's table has in-frame clones only and misses some. V, J and clone size were drawn from that table, and D and trimming were deduced from the DNA. The sample records some 150,000 clones, about 85% being singletons. This clone was observed a handful of times. CDR3 length equals 15 residues. The trim removed 6 bases at V and 6 bases at J, leaving 10 bases unmatched. The germline V gene has CDR1 MNHEY and CDR2 SVGAGI. The chain couples TRBV6-5 to TRBJ2-2, with 7 bases fitting TRBD2. Sequencing was performed on peripheral blood. This sequence was found in an elderly woman in a cohort sampled during active or convalescent COVID-19. The CDR3 protein is CASSQPSGGPGELFF. CDR3 nucleotide sequence: TGTGCCAGCAGCCAGCCATCGGGGGGTCCCGGGGAGCTGTTTTTT.